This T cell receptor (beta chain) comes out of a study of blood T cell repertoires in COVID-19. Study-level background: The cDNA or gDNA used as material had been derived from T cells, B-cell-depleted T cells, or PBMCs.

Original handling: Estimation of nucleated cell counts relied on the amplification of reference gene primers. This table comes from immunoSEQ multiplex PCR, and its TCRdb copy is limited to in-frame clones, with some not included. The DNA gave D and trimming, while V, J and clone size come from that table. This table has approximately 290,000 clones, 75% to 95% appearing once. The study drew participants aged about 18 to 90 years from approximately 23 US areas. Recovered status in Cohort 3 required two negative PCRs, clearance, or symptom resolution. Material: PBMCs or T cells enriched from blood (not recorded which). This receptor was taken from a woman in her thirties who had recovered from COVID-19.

As DNA, the CDR3 is TGTGCCAGCAGGCGTGGACAGCCCAATTCACCCCTCCACTTT. Amino acid sequence: CASRRGQPNSPLHF. The chain combines TRBV28 with TRBJ1-6; the D gene is possibly TRBD1 (6 bases). The CDR3 runs to 14 residues. CDR1 and CDR2 from the germline V gene are MDHEN and SYDVKM. V lost 6 bases and J lost 7, with 13 bases in between. The entire variable domain, with the rest obtained from reference TRBV28 and TRBJ1-6, is as follows: DVKVTQSSRYLVKRTGEKVFLECVQDMDHENMFWYRQDPGLGLRLIYFSYDVKMKEKGDIPEGYSVSREKKERFSLILESASTNQTSMYLCASRRGQPNSPLHFGNGTRLTVT.